A selection of T cell receptor beta chains follows, all from one sample in a study of T cells in Graves' hyperthyroidism and ophthalmopathy. MiXCR, run by TCRdb on the multiplex PCR reads, gives a single entry per CDR3 protein. The top ten clones hold 15% of a sample with around 690,000 distinct CDR3 sequences, around a sixth of them seen once. The sequencing input was blood. These receptors came from a man in his fifties with Graves' hyperthyroidism. The CDR3 runs from the conserved cysteine through the conserved F or W. Each record gives: J gene, clone size, D gene, V gene, CDR3 protein, CDR3 DNA. D genes are given only for firm matches. Size values are once, few and many counts, or a class for expanded clones, and some rows have none.

J gene: TRBJ2-2
clone size: many
D gene: .
V gene: TRBV2
CDR3 protein: CAISSNTGELFF
CDR3 DNA: TGTGCCATCTCATCGAACACCGGGGAGCTGTTTTTT

J gene: TRBJ2-1
clone size: many
D gene: .
V gene: TRBV27
CDR3 protein: CASSLEARGNEQFF
CDR3 DNA: TGTGCCAGCAGTTTAGAGGCCAGAGGTAATGAGCAGTTCTTC

J gene: TRBJ2-1
clone size: many
D gene: TRBD2
V gene: TRBV2
CDR3 protein: CASSELLADAYNEQFF
CDR3 DNA: TGTGCCAGCAGTGAATTACTAGCGGATGCCTACAATGAGCAGTTCTTC

J gene: TRBJ2-7
clone size: many
D gene: TRBD1
V gene: TRBV2
CDR3 protein: CASTRALGTASYEQYF
CDR3 DNA: TGTGCCAGCACCCGAGCTCTCGGGACAGCCTCCTACGAGCAGTACTTC

J gene: TRBJ2-4
clone size: .
D gene: TRBD2
V gene: TRBV4-1
CDR3 protein: CASSHTSGRRAKNIQYF
CDR3 DNA: TGCGCCAGCAGCCACACTAGCGGGAGAAGAGCCAAAAACATTCAGTACTTC

J gene: TRBJ2-3
clone size: many
D gene: .
V gene: TRBV27
CDR3 protein: CASSLMLDSDTQYF
CDR3 DNA: TGTGCCAGCAGTTTGATGCTAGACTCAGATACGCAGTATTTT

J gene: TRBJ2-7
clone size: .
D gene: .
V gene: TRBV29-1
CDR3 protein: CSVVSVAYEQYF
CDR3 DNA: TGCAGCGTTGTATCGGTTGCTTACGAGCAGTACTTC

J gene: TRBJ1-5
clone size: few
D gene: .
V gene: TRBV11-2
CDR3 protein: CASSGIRGNQPQHF
CDR3 DNA: TGTGCCAGCAGCGGAATCAGGGGCAATCAGCCCCAGCATTTT

J gene: TRBJ2-5
clone size: many
D gene: .
V gene: TRBV5-1
CDR3 protein: CASSLDMSGETQYF
CDR3 DNA: TGCGCCAGCAGCTTGGATATGTCGGGGGAGACCCAGTACTTC

J gene: TRBJ2-7
clone size: few
D gene: .
V gene: TRBV19
CDR3 protein: CASSPMDTSYEQYF
CDR3 DNA: TGTGCCAGTAGCCCCATGGACACCTCCTACGAGCAGTACTTC

J gene: TRBJ2-5
clone size: .
D gene: .
V gene: TRBV3-1
CDR3 protein: CASSLALTSRETQYF
CDR3 DNA: TGTGCCAGCAGCCTTGCCCTTACTAGTCGGGAGACCCAGTACTTC

J gene: TRBJ2-5
clone size: few
D gene: TRBD1
V gene: TRBV6-2/TRBV6-3
CDR3 protein: CASAMSKWTGRETQYF
CDR3 DNA: TGTGCCAGTGCGATGTCTAAGTGGACAGGGAGAGAGACCCAGTACTTC

J gene: TRBJ2-1
clone size: many
D gene: .
V gene: TRBV20-1
CDR3 protein: CSGRQGPRNEQFF
CDR3 DNA: TGCAGTGGGCGCCAAGGCCCCCGGAATGAGCAGTTCTTC

J gene: TRBJ1-4
clone size: few
D gene: TRBD1
V gene: TRBV20-1
CDR3 protein: CSARSGPGQGNEKLFF
CDR3 DNA: TGCAGTGCTAGATCCGGCCCGGGACAGGGTAATGAAAAACTGTTTTTT

J gene: TRBJ2-1
clone size: many
D gene: TRBD2
V gene: TRBV2
CDR3 protein: CASLGLAGTYNEQFF
CDR3 DNA: TGTGCCAGCCTGGGACTAGCGGGAACCTACAATGAGCAGTTCTTC

J gene: TRBJ2-5
clone size: many
D gene: TRBD2
V gene: TRBV7-2
CDR3 protein: CASTAILAGETQYF
CDR3 DNA: TGTGCCAGCACCGCAATACTAGCGGGGGAGACCCAGTACTTC

J gene: TRBJ1-1
clone size: many
D gene: TRBD1
V gene: TRBV3-1
CDR3 protein: CASSLRQGSTEAFF
CDR3 DNA: TGTGCCAGCAGCCTTAGACAGGGTAGCACTGAAGCTTTCTTT

J gene: TRBJ2-7
clone size: many
D gene: .
V gene: TRBV30
CDR3 protein: CAWRLGYEQYF
CDR3 DNA: TGTGCCTGGAGACTAGGGTACGAGCAGTACTTC

J gene: TRBJ2-1
clone size: few
D gene: TRBD2
V gene: TRBV6-1
CDR3 protein: CASKGLAGAKSRSYNEQFF
CDR3 DNA: TGTGCCAGCAAGGGACTAGCGGGAGCCAAGAGTCGCTCCTACAATGAGCAGTTCTTC

J gene: TRBJ2-2
clone size: many
D gene: TRBD1
V gene: TRBV30
CDR3 protein: CAWSTDRGGTGELFF
CDR3 DNA: TGTGCCTGGAGTACCGACAGGGGGGGGACCGGGGAGCTGTTTTTT

J gene: TRBJ1-5
clone size: few
D gene: TRBD1
V gene: TRBV20-1
CDR3 protein: CSASARGNQPQHF
CDR3 DNA: TGCAGTGCTAGCGCCAGGGGGAATCAGCCCCAGCATTTT

J gene: TRBJ2-3
clone size: many
D gene: TRBD2
V gene: TRBV12-3/TRBV12-4
CDR3 protein: CASNHLAGGSDTQYF
CDR3 DNA: TGTGCCAGCAACCACCTAGCGGGAGGATCAGATACGCAGTATTTT

J gene: TRBJ2-3
clone size: many
D gene: TRBD2
V gene: TRBV7-6
CDR3 protein: CASSPGLAGDTDTQYF
CDR3 DNA: TGTGCCAGCAGCCCAGGACTAGCGGGAGATACAGATACGCAGTATTTT

J gene: TRBJ1-2
clone size: few
D gene: .
V gene: TRBV28
CDR3 protein: CASSTGTQGYTF
CDR3 DNA: TGTGCCAGCAGTACCGGGACACAAGGCTACACCTTC

J gene: TRBJ2-3
clone size: many
D gene: .
V gene: TRBV30
CDR3 protein: CAWSVIPWTLAGDTQYF
CDR3 DNA: TGTGCCTGGAGTGTAATCCCTTGGACCTTGGCGGGAGATACGCAGTATTTT

J gene: TRBJ2-6
clone size: .
D gene: .
V gene: TRBV6-5
CDR3 protein: CASRLPDFNVLTF
CDR3 DNA: TGTGCCAGCAGGTTACCAGATTTCAACGTCCTGACTTTC

J gene: TRBJ1-1
clone size: .
D gene: .
V gene: TRBV28
CDR3 protein: CASSSDRVEAFF
CDR3 DNA: TGTGCCAGCAGCAGTGACAGAGTTGAAGCTTTCTTT

J gene: TRBJ2-1
clone size: many
D gene: .
V gene: TRBV10-3
CDR3 protein: CAISVQGGNEQFF
CDR3 DNA: TGTGCCATCAGTGTACAGGGCGGGAATGAGCAGTTCTTC

J gene: TRBJ1-1
clone size: .
D gene: TRBD1
V gene: TRBV2
CDR3 protein: CASSGRGQTEAFF
CDR3 DNA: TGTGCCAGCAGTGGCAGGGGGCAAACTGAAGCTTTCTTT

J gene: TRBJ1-1
clone size: many
D gene: .
V gene: TRBV27
CDR3 protein: CASSLYRNTEAFF
CDR3 DNA: TGTGCCAGCAGTTTATATAGGAACACTGAAGCTTTCTTT

J gene: TRBJ2-7
clone size: .
D gene: .
V gene: TRBV7-2
CDR3 protein: CASSLERGNEQYF
CDR3 DNA: TGTGCCAGCAGCTTAGAACGCGGGAACGAGCAGTACTTC

J gene: TRBJ1-2
clone size: .
D gene: .
V gene: TRBV20-1
CDR3 protein: CSARQDSPGGYTF
CDR3 DNA: TGCAGTGCTAGACAGGACAGCCCGGGTGGCTACACCTTC

J gene: TRBJ1-2
clone size: many
D gene: .
V gene: TRBV7-9
CDR3 protein: CASSLRQSYGYTF
CDR3 DNA: TGTGCCAGCAGCTTGCGACAGAGCTATGGCTACACCTTC

J gene: TRBJ2-1
clone size: many
D gene: TRBD1
V gene: TRBV11-2
CDR3 protein: CASSWTGDNEQFF
CDR3 DNA: TGTGCCAGCAGCTGGACAGGGGATAATGAGCAGTTCTTC

J gene: TRBJ2-1
clone size: many
D gene: .
V gene: TRBV7-6
CDR3 protein: CASSSSGSPIGEQFF
CDR3 DNA: TGTGCCAGCAGCTCCTCCGGGAGCCCTATAGGTGAGCAGTTCTTC

J gene: TRBJ2-1
clone size: many
D gene: .
V gene: TRBV7-2
CDR3 protein: CASRDYGTSFNEQFF
CDR3 DNA: TGTGCCAGCAGGGACTACGGGACTTCTTTCAATGAGCAGTTCTTC

J gene: TRBJ2-3
clone size: .
D gene: .
V gene: TRBV30
CDR3 protein: CAWSVGVGRTDTQYF
CDR3 DNA: TGTGCCTGGAGTGTGGGCGTTGGACGCACAGATACGCAGTATTTT

J gene: TRBJ2-5
clone size: few
D gene: .
V gene: TRBV20-1
CDR3 protein: CSARDNRRGVTQYF
CDR3 DNA: TGCAGTGCTAGAGATAATCGGCGGGGAGTGACCCAGTACTTC

J gene: TRBJ2-7
clone size: few
D gene: .
V gene: TRBV7-6
CDR3 protein: CASSLKGDSYEQYF
CDR3 DNA: TGTGCCAGCAGCTTAAAGGGGGATTCCTACGAGCAGTACTTC

J gene: TRBJ2-7
clone size: .
D gene: TRBD2
V gene: TRBV19
CDR3 protein: CASSITTTSVSYEQYF
CDR3 DNA: TGTGCCAGTAGTATTACGACTACTAGCGTTTCCTACGAGCAGTACTTC

J gene: TRBJ1-1
clone size: .
D gene: .
V gene: TRBV24-1
CDR3 protein: CATSDQDGEAFF
CDR3 DNA: TGTGCCACCAGTGATCAGGACGGCGAAGCTTTCTTT

J gene: TRBJ2-1
clone size: many
D gene: .
V gene: TRBV5-6
CDR3 protein: CASSGSSAYNEQFF
CDR3 DNA: TGTGCCAGCAGCGGCTCTTCAGCCTACAATGAGCAGTTCTTC

J gene: TRBJ1-2
clone size: .
D gene: .
V gene: TRBV5-1
CDR3 protein: CASSPDWGPYGYTF
CDR3 DNA: TGCGCCAGCAGCCCCGACTGGGGCCCCTATGGCTACACCTTC

J gene: TRBJ2-7
clone size: many
D gene: .
V gene: TRBV28
CDR3 protein: CASSLVQVPYEQYF
CDR3 DNA: TGTGCCAGCAGTTTAGTCCAGGTACCCTACGAGCAGTACTTC

J gene: TRBJ2-7
clone size: many
D gene: TRBD2
V gene: TRBV2
CDR3 protein: CASSEFGRATEQYF
CDR3 DNA: TGTGCCAGCAGTGAATTCGGGAGGGCCACCGAGCAGTACTTC

J gene: TRBJ2-5
clone size: .
D gene: TRBD2
V gene: TRBV15
CDR3 protein: CATSMGRGRYQETQYF
CDR3 DNA: TGTGCCACCAGCATGGGGAGGGGCAGGTACCAAGAGACCCAGTACTTC

J gene: TRBJ2-7
clone size: many
D gene: TRBD2
V gene: TRBV20-1
CDR3 protein: CSARDGRTSGYYEQYF
CDR3 DNA: TGCAGTGCTAGAGATGGTAGGACTAGCGGCTACTACGAGCAGTACTTC

J gene: TRBJ2-3
clone size: .
D gene: .
V gene: TRBV7-2
CDR3 protein: CASTRQAQREDTQYF
CDR3 DNA: TGTGCCAGCACTCGACAGGCTCAGAGGGAAGATACGCAGTATTTT

J gene: TRBJ1-2
clone size: .
D gene: .
V gene: TRBV6-2/TRBV6-3
CDR3 protein: CASSRTDHYTF
CDR3 DNA: TGTGCCAGCAGTAGGACGGACCACTACACCTTC

J gene: TRBJ1-1
clone size: many
D gene: .
V gene: TRBV7-9
CDR3 protein: CASSLVVPRNTEAFF
CDR3 DNA: TGTGCCAGCAGCTTAGTCGTGCCCCGGAACACTGAAGCTTTCTTT

J gene: TRBJ1-1
clone size: many
D gene: TRBD1
V gene: TRBV6-2/TRBV6-3
CDR3 protein: CASSYKGQGNTEAFF
CDR3 DNA: TGTGCCAGCAGTTATAAAGGACAGGGCAACACTGAAGCTTTCTTT

J gene: TRBJ1-1
clone size: many
D gene: .
V gene: TRBV6-5
CDR3 protein: CASSYSRGIVPSEAFF
CDR3 DNA: TGTGCCAGCAGTTACTCTCGGGGCATAGTCCCTAGTGAAGCTTTCTTT

J gene: TRBJ2-2
clone size: many
D gene: .
V gene: TRBV7-9
CDR3 protein: CASSLSASRSGELFF
CDR3 DNA: TGTGCCAGCAGCCTTTCGGCGTCGAGGTCCGGGGAGCTGTTTTTT

J gene: TRBJ1-2
clone size: many
D gene: .
V gene: TRBV7-6
CDR3 protein: CASSRAGGGVRGYTF
CDR3 DNA: TGTGCCAGCAGCCGGGCCGGGGGGGGCGTACGGGGCTACACCTTC